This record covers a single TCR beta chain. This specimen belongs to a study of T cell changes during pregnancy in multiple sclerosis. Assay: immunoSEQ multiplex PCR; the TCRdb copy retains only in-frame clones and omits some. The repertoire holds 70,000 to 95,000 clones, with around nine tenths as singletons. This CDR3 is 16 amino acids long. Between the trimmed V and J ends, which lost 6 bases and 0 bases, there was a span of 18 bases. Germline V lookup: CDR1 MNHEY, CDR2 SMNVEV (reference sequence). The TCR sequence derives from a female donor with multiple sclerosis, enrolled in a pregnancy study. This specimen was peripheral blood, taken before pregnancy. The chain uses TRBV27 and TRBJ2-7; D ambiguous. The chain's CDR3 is CASSPGVNSYSYEQYF. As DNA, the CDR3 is TGTGCCAGCAGCCCCGGTGTGAATAGCTACTCCTACGAGCAGTACTTC.